This T cell receptor beta chain emerged from a study of T cell clones after liver transplantation. Study-wide background: Three of eight recipients were HCV-positive; others had non-autoimmune, non-viral indications. The study, taken as a whole, reports: These preliminary findings come from unstandardized post-transplant sampling times. Low donor cell numbers restricted donor-reactive repertoire measurement in a couple of subjects. A significant post-transplant drop in circulating graft-donor-reactive CD4 TCRbeta sequences occurred in most of the 8 subjects.

The germline V gene encodes CDR1 SGHTA and CDR2 FQGNSA. The V end was cut by 5 bases, the J end by 2 bases, with 9 bases between. The CDR3 loop spans 14 amino acids. TCRdb's copy holds only in-frame clones and misses some; the assay was immunoSEQ multiplex PCR. The data hold roughly 80,000 clones, with roughly 80% observed a single time. For this clone: Its antigen is undetermined.

The chain employs TRBV7-2 and TRBJ2-2, with a possible D match to TRBD2 (6 bases). Sample: CD4+ T cells from blood, taken approximately 3.5 years after liver transplant. This sequence was found in a human patient who received a liver transplant. The graft donor may have given rise to some T cells. CDR3 nucleotides: TGTGCCAGCAGCGCGGGACTTAACACCGGGGAGCTGTTTTTT. It translates to CASSAGLNTGELFF.